Each of the 4 T cell receptor beta chains below was sequenced from the same sample in a study of early T cells in non-severe SARS-CoV-2 infection. TCRdb used MiXCR to reprocess the 5' RACE reads, holding one entry per CDR3 protein. The sample records fewer than 85,000 distinct CDR3 sequences, 9.5% to 15% being singletons. The sample taken for sequencing was whole blood. The receptors derive from an adult who was a healthcare worker with PCR-confirmed SARS-CoV-2 infection or an uninfected control (not recorded which).

This clonotype has a count of ten or more. CDR3 DNA: TGTGCCAGCAGCCAAAGTATGGAGGCTCAGTACTTC. Amino acids: CASSQSMEAQYF. The J gene is TRBJ2-4, the V gene TRBV3-1; maybe TRBD2 (5 bases). V lost 2 bases and J lost 12, with 11 bases in between. CDR1 and CDR2 from the germline V gene are LGHDT and YNNKEL (reference sequence). This CDR3 has 12 residues.

The genes are TRBV2 and TRBJ1-1, with TRBD1 identical over 8 bases. In germline, CDR1 is SNHLY, CDR2 FYNNEI. The CDR3 extends over 14 amino acids. Losses at the gene ends were 6 bases for V and 6 bases for J; bases not matched to a gene: 9. Here the CDR3 DNA reads TGTGCCAGCAGCCCAGGGACAGGTCGTTCTGAAGCTTTCTTT. This gives the protein CASSPGTGRSEAFF. The full variable domain, completed using reference TRBV2 and TRBJ1-1, is EPEVTQTPSHQVTQMGQEVILRCVPISNHLYFYWYRQILGQKVEFLVSFYNNEISEKSEIFDDQFSVERPDGSNFTLKIRSTKLEDSAMYFCASSPGTGRSEAFFGQGTRLTVV.

The table lists this clonotype with many counts. V usage is TRBV20-1 and J usage is TRBJ2-5; 9 bases map to TRBD1. Germline V gene sequence: CDR1 DFQATT, CDR2 SNEGSKA (reference sequence). This CDR3 region has 14 residues. The junction had 5 bases not matched to a gene; V was cut back by 5 bases and J by 1 base. The CDR3 sequence: CSARRTGVQETQYF. In DNA, the CDR3 is TGCAGTGCTCGGAGGACAGGGGTCCAAGAGACCCAGTACTTC.

This clonotype was detected a few times. The chain is built from TRBV4-3 and TRBJ1-2; TRBD1 aligns across 8 bases. Germline V gene data show CDR1 as LGHNA and CDR2 as YSLEER. Trimming cost V 0 bases and J 2 bases; bases outside gene matches: 2. The CDR3 length is 15 residues. The CDR3 spells CASSQDQGANYGYTF. In DNA, the CDR3 is TGCGCCAGCAGCCAAGATCAGGGGGCGAACTATGGCTACACCTTC.